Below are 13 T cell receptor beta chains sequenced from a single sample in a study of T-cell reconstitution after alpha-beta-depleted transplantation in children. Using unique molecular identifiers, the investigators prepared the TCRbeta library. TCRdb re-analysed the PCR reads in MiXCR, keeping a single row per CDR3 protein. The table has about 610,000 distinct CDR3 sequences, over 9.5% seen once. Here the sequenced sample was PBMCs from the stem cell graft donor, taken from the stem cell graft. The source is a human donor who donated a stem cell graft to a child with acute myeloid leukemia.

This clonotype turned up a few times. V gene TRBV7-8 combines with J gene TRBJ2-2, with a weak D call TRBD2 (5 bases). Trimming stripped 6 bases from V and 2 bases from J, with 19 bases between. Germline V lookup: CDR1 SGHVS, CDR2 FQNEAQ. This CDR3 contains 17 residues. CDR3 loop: CASRRSTSNRNTGELFF. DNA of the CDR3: TGTGCCAGCAGACGGAGCACTAGTAACCGCAACACCGGGGAGCTGTTTTTT.

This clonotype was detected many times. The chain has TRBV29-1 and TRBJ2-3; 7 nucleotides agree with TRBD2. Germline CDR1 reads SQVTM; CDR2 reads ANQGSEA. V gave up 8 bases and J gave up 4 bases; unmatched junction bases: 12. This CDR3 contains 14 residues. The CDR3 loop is CSLKGEGRADTQYF. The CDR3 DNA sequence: TGCAGCCTCAAAGGGGAGGGGCGGGCAGATACGCAGTATTTT.

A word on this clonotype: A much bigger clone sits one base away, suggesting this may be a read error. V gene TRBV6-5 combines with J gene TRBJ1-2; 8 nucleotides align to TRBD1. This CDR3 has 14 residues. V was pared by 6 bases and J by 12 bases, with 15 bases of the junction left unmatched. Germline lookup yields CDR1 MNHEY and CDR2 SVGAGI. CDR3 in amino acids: CASSPDRVSWGHTF. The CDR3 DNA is TGTGCCAGCAGCCCGGACAGGGTGTCTTGGGGCCACACCTTC.

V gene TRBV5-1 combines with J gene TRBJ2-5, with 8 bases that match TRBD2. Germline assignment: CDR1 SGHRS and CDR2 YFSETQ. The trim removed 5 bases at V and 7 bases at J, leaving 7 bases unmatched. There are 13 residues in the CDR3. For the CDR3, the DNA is TGCGCCAGCAGATCGGGAGGGCCCGGGACCCAGTACTTC. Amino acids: CASRSGGPGTQYF.

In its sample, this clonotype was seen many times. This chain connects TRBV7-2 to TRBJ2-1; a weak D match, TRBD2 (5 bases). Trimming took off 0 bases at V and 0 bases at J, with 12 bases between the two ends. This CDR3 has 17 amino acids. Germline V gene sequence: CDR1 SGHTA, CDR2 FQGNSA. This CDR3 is CASSLALLANSYNEQFF. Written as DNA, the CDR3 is TGTGCCAGCAGCTTAGCCCTCTTAGCGAACTCCTACAATGAGCAGTTCTTC.

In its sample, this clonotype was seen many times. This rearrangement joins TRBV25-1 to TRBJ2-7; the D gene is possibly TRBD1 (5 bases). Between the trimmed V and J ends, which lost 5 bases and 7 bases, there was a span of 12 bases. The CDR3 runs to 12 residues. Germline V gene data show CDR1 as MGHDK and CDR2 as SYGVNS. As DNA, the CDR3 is TGTGCCAGCAGTTCCCAGGGTTGGGAGCAGTACTTC. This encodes CASSSQGWEQYF.

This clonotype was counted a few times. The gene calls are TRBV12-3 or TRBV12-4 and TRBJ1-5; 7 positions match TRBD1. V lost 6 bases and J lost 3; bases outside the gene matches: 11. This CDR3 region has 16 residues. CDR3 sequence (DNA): TGTGCCAGCAGCTCCTATGACAGGGCGGCCAATCAGCCCCAGCATTTT. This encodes CASSSYDRAANQPQHF.

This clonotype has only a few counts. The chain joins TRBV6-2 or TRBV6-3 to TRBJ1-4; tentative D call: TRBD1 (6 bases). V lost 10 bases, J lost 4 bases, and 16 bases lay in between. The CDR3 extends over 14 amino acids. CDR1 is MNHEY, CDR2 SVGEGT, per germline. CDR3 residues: CATGKGQHNEKLFF. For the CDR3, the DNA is TGTGCCACCGGGAAAGGACAGCATAATGAAAAACTGTTTTTT.

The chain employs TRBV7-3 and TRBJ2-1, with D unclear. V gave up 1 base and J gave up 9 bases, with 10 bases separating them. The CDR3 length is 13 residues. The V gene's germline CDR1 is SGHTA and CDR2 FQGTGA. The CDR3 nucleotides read TGTGCCAGCAGCTTAATAGCTAGTAGTGAGCAGTTCTTC. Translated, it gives CASSLIASSEQFF.

CDR3 nucleotide sequence: TGTGCCAGCAAGAGACAGGGGTCCACCGGGGAGCTGTTTTTT. This encodes CASKRQGSTGELFF. This chain joins TRBV28 and TRBJ2-2; the match to TRBD1 covers 8 bases. The V gene's germline CDR1 is MDHEN and CDR2 SYDVKM. With 7 bases clipped from V and 4 bases from J, the junction kept 5 bases outside the gene matches. The CDR3 totals 14 residues.

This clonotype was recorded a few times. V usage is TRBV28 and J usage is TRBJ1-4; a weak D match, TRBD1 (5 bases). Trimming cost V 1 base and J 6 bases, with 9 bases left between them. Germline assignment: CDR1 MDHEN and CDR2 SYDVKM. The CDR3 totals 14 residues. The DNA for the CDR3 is TGTGCCAGCAGTTTATCGGGGGTCGATGAAAAACTGTTTTTT. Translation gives CASSLSGVDEKLFF. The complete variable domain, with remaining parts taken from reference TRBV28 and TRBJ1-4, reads DVKVTQSSRYLVKRTGEKVFLECVQDMDHENMFWYRQDPGLGLRLIYFSYDVKMKEKGDIPEGYSVSREKKERFSLILESASTNQTSMYLCASSLSGVDEKLFFGSGTQLSVL.

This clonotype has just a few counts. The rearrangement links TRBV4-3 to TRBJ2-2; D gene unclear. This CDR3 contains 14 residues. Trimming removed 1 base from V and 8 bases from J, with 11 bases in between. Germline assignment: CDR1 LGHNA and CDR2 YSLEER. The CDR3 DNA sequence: TGCGCCAGCAGCCAAGTGGGTAGAAAGGGGGAGCTGTTTTTT. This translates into CASSQVGRKGELFF.

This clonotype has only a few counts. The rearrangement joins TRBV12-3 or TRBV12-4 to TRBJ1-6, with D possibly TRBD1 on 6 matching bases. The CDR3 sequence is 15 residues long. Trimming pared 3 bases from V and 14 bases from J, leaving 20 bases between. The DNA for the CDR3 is TGTGCCAGCAGTTTGGGGGCAGGGGTCTCCTCGGCCCTCCACTTT. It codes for CASSLGAGVSSALHF.